Listed below are T cell receptor beta chains from one sample, sequenced in a study of response to subunit inactivated influenza vaccine. TCRdb ran MiXCR on the RT-PCR reads and lists one entry per CDR3 protein. The sample lists 500,000 to 600,000 distinct CDR3 sequences; 10% to 15% were seen once. The source material was PBMCs from blood, sampled on the day of vaccination. The receptor set was obtained from a man aged 50 to 60 who received an inactivated influenza vaccine. Both conserved end residues are part of each CDR3. D genes are given only for firm matches.

v_call: TRBV7-2; d_call: -; cdr3_aa: CASSLFLTSQETQYF
v_call: TRBV5-1; d_call: TRBD2; cdr3_aa: CASGETRLARDTQYF
v_call: TRBV7-2; d_call: -; cdr3_aa: CASSTGPSGETQYF
v_call: TRBV11-1; d_call: TRBD1; cdr3_aa: CASSFPGTGKFDTGELFF
v_call: TRBV7-3; d_call: -; cdr3_aa: CASSASLTGWDTQYF
v_call: TRBV9; d_call: -; cdr3_aa: CASSVGLGETQYF
v_call: TRBV27; d_call: TRBD2; cdr3_aa: CASSLHLGGWSRDEQFF
v_call: TRBV5-1; d_call: TRBD1; cdr3_aa: CASSLGGGGSYNEQFF
v_call: TRBV6-1; d_call: TRBD1; cdr3_aa: CASRDGTANTEAFF
v_call: TRBV6-1; d_call: TRBD1; cdr3_aa: CASSGGQGNQPQHF
v_call: TRBV6-5; d_call: -; cdr3_aa: CASSYVRENTEAFF
v_call: TRBV6-1; d_call: TRBD1; cdr3_aa: CASKRQGSTYEQYF
v_call: TRBV2; d_call: TRBD1; cdr3_aa: CASRGQGNTGELFF
v_call: TRBV28; d_call: -; cdr3_aa: CASSLFPGKETQYF
v_call: TRBV18; d_call: -; cdr3_aa: CASSPQNQETQYF
v_call: TRBV11-2; d_call: TRBD1; cdr3_aa: CASSFSPYRGRLNYGYTF
v_call: TRBV5-5; d_call: TRBD1; cdr3_aa: CASSPGQGPPGGYTF
v_call: TRBV4-1; d_call: TRBD2; cdr3_aa: CASSSSGGGTDTQYF
v_call: TRBV18; d_call: -; cdr3_aa: CASSPLGAYEQFF
v_call: TRBV25-1; d_call: -; cdr3_aa: CASSEWGTTGELFF
v_call: TRBV4-3; d_call: -; cdr3_aa: CASSQDTGQAYEKLFF
v_call: TRBV6-1; d_call: -; cdr3_aa: CASSEAGGEQFF
v_call: TRBV7-2; d_call: TRBD2; cdr3_aa: CASSLRLAGVVDTQYF
v_call: TRBV27; d_call: TRBD2; cdr3_aa: CASSIRLAELGTDTQYF
v_call: TRBV10-3; d_call: -; cdr3_aa: CAISPTGSEQYF
v_call: TRBV10-3; d_call: -; cdr3_aa: CAISDPRITYEQNF
v_call: TRBV3-1; d_call: -; cdr3_aa: CASSRASGHEQFF
v_call: TRBV6-1; d_call: TRBD1; cdr3_aa: CASRSGQGATEAFF
v_call: TRBV5-1; d_call: -; cdr3_aa: CASSDPTLPYEQYF
v_call: TRBV5-1; d_call: -; cdr3_aa: CASSLWGQSEQYF
v_call: TRBV4-2; d_call: -; cdr3_aa: CASSQGGTVQTEKLFF
v_call: TRBV4-3; d_call: -; cdr3_aa: CASSQGGEDTDTQYF
v_call: TRBV6-5; d_call: TRBD2; cdr3_aa: CASSYRGTSGGPTGTQYF
v_call: TRBV9; d_call: -; cdr3_aa: CASSLSQGTEEQFF
v_call: TRBV28; d_call: -; cdr3_aa: CASSFGDFYEQYF
v_call: TRBV6-1; d_call: -; cdr3_aa: CASSAQRETQYF
v_call: TRBV7-2; d_call: TRBD2; cdr3_aa: CASSAGTSGSHEQYF
v_call: TRBV11-2; d_call: -; cdr3_aa: CASSFADTGELFF
v_call: TRBV4-1; d_call: TRBD2; cdr3_aa: CASSQEAGLAGREQFF
v_call: TRBV29-1; d_call: -; cdr3_aa: CSVESRTVWAEAFF
v_call: TRBV20-1; d_call: TRBD1; cdr3_aa: CSVIQGAGGYTF
v_call: TRBV15; d_call: TRBD2; cdr3_aa: CATSREYGGSGELFF
v_call: TRBV19; d_call: -; cdr3_aa: CATTGTGRTGELFF
v_call: TRBV18; d_call: -; cdr3_aa: CASSPPQGLVTDTQYF
v_call: TRBV6-6; d_call: -; cdr3_aa: CASSPVGNYGYTF